This T cell receptor beta chain was sequenced in a study of T-cell memory formation after mild COVID-19. This CDR3 has 12 amino acids. The V gene lost 8 bases and the J gene lost 5 bases, with 12 bases spanning the gap. Only a few counts were recorded for this clonotype. Constant-segment primers served in 5'RACE that generated TCR alpha and TCR beta cDNA libraries bearing sample barcodes and UMIs. TCRdb re-called the 5' RACE reads through MiXCR, storing one row per CDR3 protein. The sample has 75,000 to 95,000 distinct CDR3 sequences; around 16% are singletons. Sequencing was carried out using PBMCs or a T cell subset sorted from them (not recorded which). The TCR comes from a man younger than 35 who had mild COVID-19 (a few samples of this study predate the infection). Cell type and time point are not known. The chain links TRBV12-3 or TRBV12-4 to TRBJ1-2, with D perhaps matching TRBD1 (5 bases). For the CDR3, the DNA is TGTGCCAGCCAGGGTCCGCGGTATGGCTACACCTTC. It specifies CASQGPRYGYTF.